This T cell receptor (beta chain) is from a study of OX40 agonist ivuxolimab in advanced cancers. Germline CDR1 and CDR2: SNHLY and FYNNEI. This CDR3 region has 11 residues. Assay: immunoSEQ multiplex PCR; the TCRdb copy retains only in-frame clones and omits some. The table has about 73,000 clones, approximately 90% seen once. Details on this clone: The junction does not match germline at one end; this may be a read error.

The rearrangement links TRBV2 to TRBJ2-3; 8 bases line up with TRBD2. The sequence derives from an adult with an advanced solid tumor such as melanoma, head and neck, liver or kidney cancer. The sample in question was CD4+ or CD8+ T cells sorted from blood, obtained in a trial of the OX40 agonist ivuxolimab. CDR3 protein: CASSPGLVEVF. As DNA, the CDR3 is TGTGCCAGCAGTCCGGGACTAGTGGAGGTTTTT.